The source of this T cell receptor beta chain is a study of blood T cell repertoires in COVID-19. Looking at the study overall: COVID-19 samples from acute and convalescent phases originated in the United States, Italy and Spain.

In the original workflow: It was from reference gene primer amplification that nucleated cell counts were estimated. Repertoires were generated with immunoSEQ multiplex PCR, while TCRdb's copy carries only in-frame clones and drops some. V, J and clone size are those of that table, while D and trimming were read from the DNA. Of under 200,000 clones detected, around 86% appear once; the ten largest clones hold roughly 8.2%. The CDR3 extends over 14 amino acids. With V trimmed by 5 bases and J by 1 base, 4 bases remained unmatched. CDR1 and CDR2 (germline): MNHNY, SVGAGI (reference sequence). This sequence joins TRBV6-6 and TRBJ1-1; TRBD1 matches at 7 bases. The sequenced sample consisted of peripheral blood. The sequence was collected from a man aged 60-69 years with acute or convalescent COVID-19. CDR3 in amino acids: CASSPPGGNTEAFF. DNA for the CDR3: TGTGCCAGCAGTCCTCCAGGGGGGAACACTGAAGCTTTCTTT.